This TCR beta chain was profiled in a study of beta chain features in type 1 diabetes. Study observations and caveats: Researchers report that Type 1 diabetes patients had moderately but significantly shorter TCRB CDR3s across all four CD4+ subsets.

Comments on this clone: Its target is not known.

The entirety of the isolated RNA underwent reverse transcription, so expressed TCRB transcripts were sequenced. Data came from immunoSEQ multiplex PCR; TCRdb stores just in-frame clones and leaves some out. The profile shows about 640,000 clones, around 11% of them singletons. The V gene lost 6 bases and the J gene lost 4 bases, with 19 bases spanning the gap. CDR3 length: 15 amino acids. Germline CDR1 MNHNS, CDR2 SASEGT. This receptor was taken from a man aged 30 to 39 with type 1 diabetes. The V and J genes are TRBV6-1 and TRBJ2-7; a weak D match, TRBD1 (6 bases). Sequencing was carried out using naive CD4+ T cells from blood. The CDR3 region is CASSLPFGQPYEQYF. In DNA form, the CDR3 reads TGTGCCAGCAGCCTCCCGTTTGGACAGCCATACGAGCAGTACTTC.